Listed below are T cell receptor beta chains from one sample, sequenced in a study of chemoradiotherapy in HPV16-positive cancers. The method was immunoSEQ multiplex PCR; TCRdb's version includes in-frame clones alone and lacks a portion of them. The data hold roughly 23,000 clones, with 70% to 90% observed a single time. The sequencing here drew on blood, taken from a patient who underwent chemoradiotherapy. These TCRs come from a human donor with HPV-associated anogenital cancer. Each CDR3 is given with its conserved first and last residue. A D gene is named only where the DNA matches it firmly. The size field is filled for only some rows; it gives once, few, many or a size class.

clone size | J gene | D gene | V gene | CDR3 DNA | CDR3 protein
NA | TRBJ1-2 | NA | TRBV19 | TGTGCCAGTAGCCTGTCGGAAACTTCTTTTACTGGAGGCTACACCTTC | CASSLSETSFTGGYTF
NA | TRBJ2-5 | NA | TRBV7-8 | TGTGCCAGCAGCCTCCGGGACCGAGGGCAAGAGACCCAGTACTTC | CASSLRDRGQETQYF
NA | TRBJ1-1 | NA | TRBV5-1 | TGCGCCAGCAGCTTGGGGTCGCGGCTAAACACTGAAGCTTTCTTT | CASSLGSRLNTEAFF
NA | TRBJ2-2 | NA | TRBV5-1 | TGCGCCAGCACCCTAGTGGGTGACACCGGGGAGCTGTTTTTT | CASTLVGDTGELFF
NA | TRBJ1-1 | TRBD1 | TRBV5-1 | TGCGCCAGCAGCTCGGGGACAGGGGGCATCACTGAAGCTTTCTTT | CASSSGTGGITEAFF
few | TRBJ1-4 | NA | TRBV30 | TGTGCCTGGAGACCAGGGCTTGCGGGAAAACTGTTTTTT | CAWRPGLAGKLFF
NA | TRBJ1-2 | NA | TRBV5-6 | TGTGCCAGCAGCCGGCGAGAGGGCTACACCTTC | CASSRREGYTF
once | TRBJ2-5 | NA | TRBV10-2 | TGCGCCAGCAGGGCGAGGGGGGAGGTCCAAGAGACCCAGTACTTC | CASRARGEVQETQYF
NA | TRBJ1-1 | NA | TRBV7-9 | TGTGCCAGCAGCTTCAAGAGCCGGGACACTGAAGCTTTCTTT | CASSFKSRDTEAFF
NA | TRBJ1-4 | TRBD1 | TRBV7-9 | TGTGCCAGCAGCTCAAACCGGGACAGAGCCCGAAAACTGTTTTTT | CASSSNRDRARKLFF
few | TRBJ1-2 | NA | TRBV5-1 | TGCGCCAGCAGCGGCAGGGGTGACGGCTACACCTTC | CASSGRGDGYTF
NA | TRBJ2-1 | NA | TRBV6-4 | TGTGCCAGCAGTGACTCGAATTCGGGTGAGCAGTTCTTC | CASSDSNSGEQFF
NA | TRBJ1-4 | NA | TRBV2 | TGTGCCAGCAGTGAAGCTCCTCCGGGACAAGGCGAAAAACTGTTTTTT | CASSEAPPGQGEKLFF
NA | TRBJ1-5 | TRBD1 | TRBV28 | TGTGCCAGCAGTCCGATGACAGGGGGACTTAGCAATCAGCCCCAGCATTTT | CASSPMTGGLSNQPQHF
NA | TRBJ2-3 | NA | TRBV30 | TGTGCCTGGAGGGCGGACAGAGATACGCAGTATTTT | CAWRADRDTQYF
few | TRBJ1-6 | NA | TRBV7-8 | TGTGCCAGCAGCTTCCTGACAGATTCACCCCTCCACTTT | CASSFLTDSPLHF
few | TRBJ2-3 | TRBD1 | TRBV18 | TGTGCCAGCTCATCGGGACAGGGGGCAACAGATACGCAGTATTTT | CASSSGQGATDTQYF
NA | TRBJ2-1 | NA | TRBV4-1 | TGCGCCAGCAGCCAATCCACTAGCTACAATGAGCAGTTCTTC | CASSQSTSYNEQFF
NA | TRBJ1-2 | TRBD1 | TRBV19 | TGTGCCAGTAGTACGTCAAGGACAGGGGGCAGCTATGGCTACACCTTC | CASSTSRTGGSYGYTF
once | TRBJ2-2 | NA | TRBV4-1 | TGCGCCAGCGTCGGCGAAGGGCAAGGGGAGCTGTTTTTT | CASVGEGQGELFF
NA | TRBJ1-6 | NA | TRBV6-6 | TGTGCCAGCAGACGGGACGGTGGGGTACCCCTCCACTTT | CASRRDGGVPLHF
NA | TRBJ2-5 | NA | TRBV7-2 | TGTGCCAGCAGAACGGGGGGCTTACAAGAGACCCAGTACTTC | CASRTGGLQETQYF
NA | TRBJ2-3 | NA | TRBV7-3 | TGTGCCAGCAGCTTTGGAGGGTTAGCAAATACGCAGTATTTT | CASSFGGLANTQYF
NA | TRBJ1-6 | NA | TRBV7-2 | TGTGCCAGCAGCGAATGGGGCTCCTATAATTCACCCCTCCACTTT | CASSEWGSYNSPLHF
NA | TRBJ2-5 | NA | TRBV20-1 | TGCAGTGCTGTGAAAGAGACCCAGTACTTC | CSAVKETQYF
NA | TRBJ1-1 | NA | TRBV6-1 | TGTGCCAGCACCCAGGGAGCTGTGAACACTGAAGCTTTCTTT | CASTQGAVNTEAFF
few | TRBJ1-1 | NA | TRBV7-9 | TGTGCCAGCAGCTGGACTGAAGCTTTCTTT | CASSWTEAFF
NA | TRBJ2-2 | TRBD1 | TRBV7-2 | TGTGCCAGCAGCAGGACAGGGAAAACCGGGGAGCTGTTTTTT | CASSRTGKTGELFF
NA | TRBJ1-2 | TRBD1 | TRBV6-1 | TGTGCCAGCAGTGAAAGGATGGGACAGGGAAATGGCTACACCTTC | CASSERMGQGNGYTF
once | TRBJ1-6 | NA | TRBV6-5 | TGTGCCAGCAGTTCGGGGAGCTCCTATAATTCACCCCTCCACTTT | CASSSGSSYNSPLHF
NA | TRBJ2-5 | NA | TRBV7-8 | TGTGCCAGCAGTTTTGGACGGGATTTACAAGAGACCCAGTACTTC | CASSFGRDLQETQYF
NA | TRBJ2-7 | TRBD1 | TRBV13 | TGTGCCAGCAGCTTGGGACAGGGGATACCCGAGCAGTACTTC | CASSLGQGIPEQYF
NA | TRBJ1-1 | NA | TRBV9 | TGTGCCAGCAGCGTAGGGGAGGGCAGGGCGGCTTTCTTT | CASSVGEGRAAFF
NA | TRBJ2-1 | NA | TRBV7-9 | TGTGCCAGCAGCTTCCCTGGGAATGAGCAGTTCTTC | CASSFPGNEQFF
once | TRBJ1-2 | NA | TRBV7-9 | TGTGCCAGCAGCCCATCCTTAGATAGGAATGGCTACACCTTC | CASSPSLDRNGYTF
once | TRBJ2-1 | TRBD2 | TRBV7-2 | TGTGCCAGCAGCCGGGTGCGGGGGGAATACAATGAGCAGTTCTTC | CASSRVRGEYNEQFF
NA | TRBJ1-2 | NA | TRBV19 | TGTGCCAGTAGTGAGTCCGGACCGAGCTATGGCTACACCTTC | CASSESGPSYGYTF
NA | TRBJ1-5 | NA | TRBV2 | TGTGCCAGCAGTGAAGAGGCCAGGGCCTATCAGCCCCAGCATTTT | CASSEEARAYQPQHF
once | TRBJ1-3 | NA | TRBV7-9 | TGTGCCAGCAGCTTACTTGCAGGGACTCGGGGAAACACCATATATTTT | CASSLLAGTRGNTIYF
NA | TRBJ1-2 | NA | TRBV18 | TGTGCCAGCTCACCAACGAGGGATGAAGGCTACACCTTC | CASSPTRDEGYTF
NA | TRBJ2-1 | NA | TRBV7-2 | TGTGCCAGCGTTTTACGGAATATTGCGGACAATGAGCAGTTCTTC | CASVLRNIADNEQFF
medium-sized | TRBJ2-3 | TRBD1 | TRBV7-6 | TGTGCCAGCAGCCCGGACGCCGGGACAGGAAGCACAGATACGCAGTATTTT | CASSPDAGTGSTDTQYF
NA | TRBJ2-1 | TRBD2 | TRBV11-2 | TGTGCCAGCAGCTTCTCCCTTTTGGGCGGGGGGGCCACAAATGAGCAGTTCTTC | CASSFSLLGGGATNEQFF
NA | TRBJ1-3 | TRBD1 | TRBV11-3 | TGTGCCAGCAGCCCGGGACAGGGACCAGGAAACACCATATATTTT | CASSPGQGPGNTIYF
NA | TRBJ2-5 | NA | TRBV2 | TGTGCCAGCAAGGGGCGCAGGGCCCAAGAGACCCAGTACTTC | CASKGRRAQETQYF
NA | TRBJ1-1 | NA | TRBV2 | TGTGCCAGCAGTGAGAGGGAGTCCTTGTACACTGAAGCTTTCTTT | CASSERESLYTEAFF
NA | TRBJ1-5 | NA | TRBV5-5 | TGTGCCAGCAGCTTGGTTACGGGGGCATCAAATCAGCCCCAGCATTTT | CASSLVTGASNQPQHF
NA | TRBJ1-3 | TRBD1 | TRBV10-3 | TGTGCCATCAGCCGTGGACAGGGAAACTCTGGAAACACCATATATTTT | CAISRGQGNSGNTIYF
NA | TRBJ1-5 | NA | TRBV29-1 | TGCAGCGCCACGGGGGCAGGGATTGATCAGCCCCAGCATTTT | CSATGAGIDQPQHF
NA | TRBJ2-3 | TRBD1 | TRBV11-2 | TGTGCCAGCAGCTCGCGGCGACAGGGGGGCCCAGATACGCAGTATTTT | CASSSRRQGGPDTQYF
NA | TRBJ2-5 | NA | TRBV13 | TGTGCCAGCAGCTTGAGTGGCCAGCAAGAGACCCAGTACTTC | CASSLSGQQETQYF
NA | TRBJ1-2 | TRBD1 | TRBV7-2 | TGTGCCAGCAGCCCCGGGGACAGGGGGTCTCACGGCTACACCTTC | CASSPGDRGSHGYTF
NA | TRBJ1-2 | TRBD1 | TRBV9 | TGTGCCAGCAGCGTAGGACAGGGGTTTGGCTACACCTTC | CASSVGQGFGYTF
NA | TRBJ2-3 | NA | TRBV7-6 | TGTGCCAGCAGCTTTGGTAGCACAGATACGCAGTATTTT | CASSFGSTDTQYF
NA | TRBJ1-4 | TRBD1 | TRBV7-6 | TGTGCCAGCAGCTCTACAGGGGCAACTAATGAAAAACTGTTTTTT | CASSSTGATNEKLFF
NA | TRBJ2-1 | NA | TRBV28 | TGTGCCAGCAGTTTCCGGAGGGGTGAGCAGTTCTTC | CASSFRRGEQFF
NA | TRBJ1-5 | NA | TRBV7-8 | TGTGCCAGCAGCTCAGATCAGGGGTACAATCAGCCCCAGCATTTT | CASSSDQGYNQPQHF
NA | TRBJ2-2 | TRBD1 | TRBV7-8 | TGTGCCAGCAGCCAGGACAGGGGGACCGGGGAGCTGTTTTTT | CASSQDRGTGELFF